These 27 T cell receptor beta chains originate from one sample sequenced in a study of CD8+ T cells in alopecia areata (dated by TCRdb to the late 2010s). This specimen's treatment or condition label, per the study, means: oral pan-JAK inhibitor, 5-10 mg twice daily. Receptor libraries were prepared by the immunoSEQ multiplex PCR assay. RNA was extracted from all samples and reverse transcribed into cDNA, which served as template for TCR sequencing. TCRdb obtained this table from immuneACCESS and retained in-frame rearrangements with V and J assigned. These tables miss some clones; where compared with another copy, unresolved V genes account for less than half of the shortfall, and the remainder is unexplained. Within this sample are 150,000 to 200,000 clones, with roughly 46% of them counted one time only. Around a tenth of the sample goes to the ten largest clones. Sequenced here: CD8+ T cells sorted from blood, sampled around week 53, from a patient treated with tofacitinib. The receptors derive from a human donor with alopecia areata.

This chain joins TRBV5-6 and TRBJ2-1; 8 nucleotides align to TRBD1. This CDR3 spans 16 amino acids. Germline V lookup: CDR1 SGHDT, CDR2 YYEEEE. Unmatched junction bases numbered 9, after V lost 6 bases and J lost 1 base. The CDR3 sequence: CASTRTGRRSYNEQFF. The CDR3 DNA reads TGTGCCAGCACTCGGACAGGGCGTAGGTCCTACAATGAGCAGTTCTTC.

This chain connects TRBV7-2 to TRBJ2-3; 8 bases are shared with TRBD2. Trimming cost V 5 bases and J 5 bases; bases outside gene matches: 9. The germline gives CDR1 SGHTA, CDR2 FQGNSA. The CDR3 runs to 15 residues. For the CDR3, the DNA is TGTGCCAGCAGCCTAGGGAAGCGGGGGAGAGATACGCAGTATTTT. As protein: CASSLGKRGRDTQYF. Using reference TRBV7-2 and TRBJ2-3 for the parts outside the CDR3, the full variable domain is GAGVSQSPSNKVTEKGKDVELRCDPISGHTALYWYRQSLGQGLEFLIYFQGNSAPDKSGLPSDRFSAERTGGSVSTLTIQRTQQEDSAVYLCASSLGKRGRDTQYFGPGTRLTVL.

To note about this clone: Other DNA sequences in the same sample also yield this CDR3. This chain connects TRBV5-6 to TRBJ1-1; TRBD1 might be the D (5 bases). The CDR3 spans 13 residues. Trimming removed 4 bases at V and 1 base at J, with 8 bases between. CDR1 is SGHDT and CDR2 is YYEEEE in the germline V gene. The CDR3: CASSLTGNTEAFF. Written as DNA, the CDR3 is TGTGCCAGCAGCCTAACAGGGAACACTGAAGCTTTCTTT. The full variable domain, completed using reference TRBV5-6 and TRBJ1-1, is DAGVTQSPTHLIKTRGQQVTLRCSPKSGHDTVSWYQQALGQGPQFIFQYYEEEERQRGNFPDRFSGHQFPNYSSELNVNALLLGDSALYLCASSLTGNTEAFFGQGTRLTVV.

The chain employs TRBV30 and TRBJ2-7, with 9 bases aligning to TRBD1. CDR3 size: 12 residues. V shed 8 bases and J 2 bases; nucleotides not matched to a gene: 4. Germline loops: CDR1 GTSNPN, CDR2 SVGIG (reference sequence). CDR3 coding DNA: TGTGCCCTATGGGACAGGGCCTACGAGCAGTACTTC. Its protein is CALWDRAYEQYF.

V is TRBV29-1 and J is TRBJ2-1; 10 positions agree with TRBD1. Trimming took 2 bases from V and 1 from J; bases not matched to a gene: 5. Germline CDR1 reads SQVTM; CDR2 reads ANQGSEA. The CDR3 spans 16 residues. CDR3 in DNA: TGCAGCGTTGAAAGGTGGGACAGGGGTTCCTACAATGAGCAGTTCTTC. Translating it yields CSVERWDRGSYNEQFF.

This sequence joins TRBV30 and TRBJ1-1; 7 bases align to TRBD1. J was trimmed by 4 bases and V by 4 bases; bases with no gene match: 9. Per germline, CDR1 GTSNPN and CDR2 SVGIG (reference sequence). The CDR3 totals 14 residues. The CDR3 region is CAWNPAGGPTEAFF. Written as DNA, the CDR3 is TGTGCCTGGAACCCGGCAGGGGGGCCCACTGAAGCTTTCTTT.

The CDR3 reads CASSQEGNEQFF. CDR3 in DNA: TGTGCCAGCAGCCAAGAGGGTAATGAGCAGTTCTTC. The genes are TRBV14 and TRBJ2-1; D remains unclear. Trimming removed 0 bases at V and 7 bases at J, with 4 bases between. The length of the CDR3 is 12 residues. CDR1 SGHDN and CDR2 FVKESK come from the germline V gene.

The rearrangement uses TRBV7-2 and TRBJ1-1; D is uncertain. The CDR3 has 12 amino acids. Trimming took 5 bases from V and 9 from J, leaving 13 bases between them. The germline V gene has CDR1 SGHTA and CDR2 FQGNSA. CDR3 loop: CASSPRDGKAFF. Here the CDR3 DNA reads TGTGCCAGCAGCCCCAGAGACGGAAAAGCTTTCTTT.

This chain links TRBV11-2 with TRBJ2-5, with D perhaps matching TRBD1 (6 bases). CDR1 is SGHAT and CDR2 is FQNNGV in the germline V gene. CDR3 length equals 15 residues. V lost 0 bases to trimming and J lost 2 bases, with 10 bases between them. In DNA form, the CDR3 reads TGTGCCAGCAGCTTAGATCGGACAGCTCAAGAGACCCAGTACTTC. Amino acids: CASSLDRTAQETQYF.

The chain uses TRBV19 and TRBJ2-7; weak D call: TRBD2 (6 bases). Germline V lookup: CDR1 LNHDA, CDR2 SQIVND (reference sequence). The CDR3 sequence is 13 residues long. V was trimmed by 4 bases and J by 4 bases, leaving 11 bases between them. Here the CDR3 reads CASSRRREYEQYF. The CDR3 DNA sequence: TGTGCCAGTAGTAGACGCCGGGAGTACGAGCAGTACTTC.

The chain links TRBV2 to TRBJ2-3, with 11 bases identical to TRBD2. The CDR3 runs to 17 residues. V lost 2 bases to trimming and J lost 3 bases; unmatched junction nucleotides: 7. Germline V gives CDR1 SNHLY, CDR2 FYNNEI. CDR3 DNA: TGTGCCAGCAGTGAACGTACCGGGACTAGCGGTACAGATACGCAGTATTTT. It encodes CASSERTGTSGTDTQYF.

In its sample, this clone was seen a few times. The chain recombines TRBV11-2 with TRBJ1-1, with TRBD1 identical over 7 bases. The CDR3 loop spans 15 amino acids. CDR1 SGHAT and CDR2 FQNNGV come from the germline V gene. V shed 4 bases, J shed 2 bases, and the junction held 7 bases outside the gene matches. For the CDR3, the DNA is TGTGCCAGCAGCTCCTACAGGGGCCCCAACACTGAAGCTTTCTTT. Translated: CASSSYRGPNTEAFF.

The CDR3 DNA reads as TGCAGCGTTGTTAGGCCGGGACTACCGGACGAGCAGTACTTC. Its translation is CSVVRPGLPDEQYF. The chain joins TRBV29-1 to TRBJ2-7; 7 nucleotides align to TRBD2. The CDR3 runs 14 residues. V lost 4 bases and J lost 5; bases outside the gene matches: 11. Germline V gene lookup returns CDR1 SQVTM and CDR2 ANQGSEA.

This clone appeared a few times. This chain uses TRBV11-2 with TRBJ2-7, with TRBD1 matching 7 bases. Trimming cost V 3 bases and J 0 bases; bases outside gene matches: 8. The CDR3 length is 16 residues. Per germline, CDR1 SGHAT and CDR2 FQNNGV. CDR3 region: CASSLAGTDSSYEQYF. In DNA, the CDR3 is TGTGCCAGCAGCTTGGCCGGGACAGACAGCTCCTACGAGCAGTACTTC.

The rearrangement links TRBV4-3 to TRBJ1-4; a weak D match, TRBD1 (6 bases). Looked up from germline, CDR1 is LGHNA and CDR2 is YSLEER. With 5 bases removed from V and 0 bases from J, the gap between germline ends came to 22 bases. The CDR3 is made up of 19 amino acids. CDR3 DNA: TGCGCCAGCAGCAACCCACCCACAGGGCTCTTTGCAACTAATGAAAAACTGTTTTTT. Translated, it gives CASSNPPTGLFATNEKLFF.

This clone was observed a handful of times. The same CDR3 can be traced to other DNA sequences in this sample. This chain connects TRBV7-8 to TRBJ1-5; D gene ambiguous. Germline assignment: CDR1 SGHVS and CDR2 FQNEAQ. The V gene lost 2 bases and the J gene lost 6 bases, with 11 bases spanning the gap. CDR3 size: 14 residues. In DNA, the CDR3 is TGTGCCAGCAGCTTATTGCGGTCAGGTCAGCCCCAGCATTTT. Its translation is CASSLLRSGQPQHF.

This clone was seen a handful of times. This chain joins TRBV5-1 and TRBJ2-3; D is perhaps TRBD1 (6 bases). The CDR3 extends over 13 amino acids. V was pared by 7 bases and J by 0 bases, with 9 bases between. In germline, CDR1 is SGHRS, CDR2 YFSETQ. CDR3 residues: CASHRVSTDTQYF. The CDR3 region has the DNA TGCGCCAGCCACAGGGTGAGCACAGATACGCAGTATTTT.

This sequence joins TRBV15 and TRBJ2-1, with 7 bases matching TRBD2. CDR3 size: 14 residues. CDR1 is LNHNV, CDR2 YYDKDF, per germline (reference sequence). Unmatched junction bases numbered 2, after V lost 2 bases and J lost 4 bases. The CDR3 sequence: CATSRPGGYNEQFF. In DNA, the CDR3 is TGTGCCACCAGCAGACCGGGGGGTTACAATGAGCAGTTCTTC.

V and J are TRBV29-1 and TRBJ1-2; 7 bases match TRBD1. CDR1 is SQVTM, CDR2 ANQGSEA, per germline. The CDR3 runs 15 residues. Trimming took 3 bases from V and 3 from J; bases not matched to a gene: 10. The CDR3 coding sequence is TGCAGCGTTGATATTGGTCCAGGGGGACACTATGGCTACACCTTC. Protein product: CSVDIGPGGHYGYTF. Filled out from reference TRBV29-1 and TRBJ1-2, the complete variable domain reads SAVISQKPSRDICQRGTSLTIQCQVDSQVTMMFWYRQQPGQSLTLIATANQGSEATYESGFVIDKFPISRPNLTFSTLTVSNMSPEDSSIYLCSVDIGPGGHYGYTFGSGTRLTVV.

This clone has only a few counts. The chain recombines TRBV4-3 with TRBJ1-5, with D possibly TRBD1 on 5 matching bases. V shed 0 bases and J shed 4 bases, with 10 bases lying between them. This CDR3 spans 15 amino acids. Looked up from germline, CDR1 is LGHNA and CDR2 is YSLEER. In DNA, the CDR3 is TGCGCCAGCAGCCAAGATCGCAGGGTAAATCAGCCCCAGCATTTT. It yields the protein CASSQDRRVNQPQHF.

This clone has a handful of counts. The V call is TRBV5-5, the J call TRBJ2-7; weak D call: TRBD1 (7 bases). The CDR3 length is 13 residues. Germline V CDR1 and CDR2: SGHKS, YYEKEE (reference sequence). V lost 4 bases to trimming and J lost 3 bases, with 11 bases between them. DNA for the CDR3: TGTGCCAGCAGCCGCGGGACAGACTACGAGCAGTACTTC. Amino acids: CASSRGTDYEQYF.

The chain joins TRBV20-1 to TRBJ1-1, with D unclear. Between the trimmed V and J ends, which lost 5 bases and 4 bases, there was a span of 8 bases. Germline CDR1 reads DFQATT; CDR2 reads SNEGSKA (reference sequence). This CDR3 region has 11 residues. The DNA of the CDR3 is TGCAGTGCTGAATGGGGCACTGAAGCTTTCTTT. Residues: CSAEWGTEAFF.

The V and J genes are TRBV29-1 and TRBJ1-2; D unresolved. Deletions cut 3 bases from V and 4 bases from J, with 12 bases between. CDR3 length equals 13 residues. CDR1 is SQVTM and CDR2 is ANQGSEA in the germline V gene. The CDR3 sequence: CSVDPGLPYGYTF. CDR3 nucleotide sequence: TGCAGCGTTGACCCAGGTCTCCCCTATGGCTACACCTTC.

Points on this clone: The same CDR3 arises from other DNA sequences in this sample as well. The chain couples TRBV30 to TRBJ2-7; TRBD2 is a possible D gene (6 bases). Between the trimmed V and J ends, which lost 3 bases and 2 bases, there was a span of 8 bases. This CDR3 comprises 12 residues. CDR1 GTSNPN and CDR2 SVGIG come from the germline V gene (reference sequence). Here the CDR3 reads CAWSGGTYEQYF. The CDR3, as DNA: TGTGCCTGGAGCGGGGGAACCTACGAGCAGTACTTC.

The V and J genes are TRBV15 and TRBJ1-5; tentatively, D is TRBD1 (6 bases). The CDR3 has 15 amino acids. Deletions cut 5 bases from V and 6 bases from J, with 17 bases between. Germline CDR1 reads LNHNV; CDR2 reads YYDKDF (reference sequence). The CDR3: CATSPLRGAGQPQHF. DNA for the CDR3: TGTGCCACCAGCCCCCTCAGGGGCGCAGGTCAGCCCCAGCATTTT.

A few counts support this clone. V is TRBV7-8 and J is TRBJ2-7, with 9 bases fitting TRBD1. This CDR3 has 12 amino acids. Germline CDR1 SGHVS, CDR2 FQNEAQ. With 5 bases clipped from V and 9 bases from J, the junction kept 5 bases outside the gene matches. The DNA of the CDR3 is TGTGCCAGCAGCGGACAGGGGCCCAGGCAGTACTTC. This translates into CASSGQGPRQYF.

The chain employs TRBV30 and TRBJ1-2, with D unresolved. CDR1 and CDR2 from the germline V gene are GTSNPN and SVGIG (reference sequence). The CDR3 consists of 12 residues. The CDR3 spells CLGSGSNYGYTF. CDR3 DNA: TGTTTAGGGTCGGGTTCTAACTATGGCTACACCTTC.